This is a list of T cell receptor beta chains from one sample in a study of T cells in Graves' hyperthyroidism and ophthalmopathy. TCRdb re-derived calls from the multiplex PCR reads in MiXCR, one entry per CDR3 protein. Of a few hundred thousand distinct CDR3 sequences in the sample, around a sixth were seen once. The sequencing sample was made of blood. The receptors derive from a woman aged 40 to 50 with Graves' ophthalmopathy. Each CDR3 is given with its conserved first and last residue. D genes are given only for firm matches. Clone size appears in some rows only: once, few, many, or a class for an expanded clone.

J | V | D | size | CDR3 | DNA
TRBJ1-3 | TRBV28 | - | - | CASSFPRNRRSGNTIYF | TGTGCCAGCAGTTTTCCCCGGAACCGACGGTCTGGAAACACCATATATTTT
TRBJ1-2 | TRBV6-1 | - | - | CASSEFGGNYGYTF | TGTGCCAGCAGTGAATTCGGGGGTAACTATGGCTACACCTTC
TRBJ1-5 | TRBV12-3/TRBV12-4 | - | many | CASSHGGQPQHF | TGTGCCAGCAGCCACGGGGGTCAGCCCCAGCATTTT
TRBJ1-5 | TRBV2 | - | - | CASSEAGGFGGDQPQHF | TGTGCCAGCAGTGAAGCGGGGGGATTTGGGGGGGATCAGCCCCAGCATTTT
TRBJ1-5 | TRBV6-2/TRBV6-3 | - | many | CASRLGGVSNQPQHF | TGTGCCAGCAGATTGGGGGGTGTGAGCAATCAGCCCCAGCATTTT
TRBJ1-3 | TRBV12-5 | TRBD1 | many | CASGFAGTGGFSGNTIYF | TGTGCTAGTGGTTTCGCCGGGACAGGGGGATTCTCTGGAAACACCATATATTTT
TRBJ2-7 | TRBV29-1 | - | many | CSVEGRGTYEQYF | TGCAGCGTTGAAGGACGGGGGACCTACGAGCAGTACTTC
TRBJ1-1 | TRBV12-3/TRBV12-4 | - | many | CASSTRDFRWNTEAFF | TGTGCCAGCAGTACCCGGGACTTCCGATGGAACACTGAAGCTTTCTTT
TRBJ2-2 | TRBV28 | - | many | CASSFSELGGELFF | TGTGCCAGCAGTTTCTCCGAACTAGGCGGGGAGCTGTTTTTT
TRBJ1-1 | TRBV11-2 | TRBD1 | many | CASSLERVPVRDRGRKNTEAFF | TGTGCCAGCAGCTTAGAGCGCGTCCCCGTACGAGACAGGGGGCGGAAGAACACTGAAGCTTTCTTT
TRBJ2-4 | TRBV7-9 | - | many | CASSLGGAGNIQYF | TGTGCCAGCAGCTTAGGGGGGGCGGGAAACATTCAGTACTTC